This T cell receptor (beta chain) was identified during a study of beta chain features in type 1 diabetes (dated by TCRdb to about 2018). In terms of the full investigation: Patients and healthy donors did not differ in mean age, gender distribution, total cell number or subset yield. Across all samples, 90 million to 130 million sorted cells were examined, and cell number per subset correlated strongly with RNA yield. Whereas all 28 donors provided naive and central memory subsets, regulatory and stem cell-like memory subsets were isolated from just 8 patients and about 8 healthy donors. The study compared the TCRB repertoires of sorted circulating CD4+ T cell subsets in recently diagnosed type 1 diabetes patients with those in matched healthy donors. Study-wide findings and limitations: At VDJ recombination sites, patients with type 1 diabetes made fewer insertions and deleted more nucleotides, a pattern implying thymic rearrangement abnormalities. A moderate but significant shortening of TCRB CDR3 length was observed in type 1 diabetes patients in all four CD4+ subsets. Because cDNA was sequenced instead of genomic DNA, activated cells with high expression could be over-represented, although the groups did not differ in activation or CD3 levels. HLA sub-analyses involved small numbers of individuals, so any influence of HLA type on TCRB rearrangement remained unresolved. The naive, central memory and regulatory TCRB repertoires appeared to resemble one another more closely among patients than among healthy donors. PCR may preferentially amplify shorter templates, but because patient and control samples were amplified and corrected together, any resulting skew would affect both groups equally.

This clone was detected only a few times. The clone's antigen remains unknown. No base quality values were provided; no much bigger clone lies one nucleotide off. The High Capacity cDNA Reverse Transcription Kit was used to reverse transcribe all of the isolated RNA, meaning that expressed TCRB transcripts were what got sequenced. Deep immunoSEQ sequencing was applied to naive, central memory and regulatory T cell samples, giving an average of roughly 3.5 million total reads per sample. Sorted cells were lysed in RLT buffer and RNA was extracted with DNase-treated RNeasy Micro or Mini kits, depending on cell number. Each cell subset was processed on its own to prevent cross-contamination, while patient and healthy donor samples were processed together. Using the immunoSEQ multiplex PCR, TCRB sequences were amplified from cDNA into 87-bp fragments spanning the CDR3 region. Sequencing of the amplicons was done on the Illumina HiSeq platform. On the study's bioinformatics: PCR bias was corrected computationally using synthetic template baselines, and reads within Hamming distance 2 were collapsed, with unmergeable singletons discarded. Reads were aligned against IMGT to assign V, D and J genes, CDR3 length and insertions or deletions at six rearrangement sites. Within each subset, clonotype counts were normalized to sorted cell number, after which true diversity and Gini coefficients were computed with the tcR R package. The overlap coefficient, calculated on TCRB nucleotide sequences, was used to quantify repertoire sharing. TCRdb provides this immuneACCESS table in a form limited to in-frame rearrangements. Some clones are lacking; in checked studies, under half of them reflect an unresolved V gene, and why the rest are absent is not known. V and J calls and clone size are those listed in that table; D and trimming were worked out from the DNA. For this sample there are roughly 150,000 clones; 6.5% to 9.5% appear just once. In total, the top ten clones hold approximately 0.93% of the sample.

The CDR3 spans 16 residues, from the cysteine through the phenylalanine. CDR3 DNA is the only sequence kept; it has 48 bases, read in frame from the first base. The junction shows trimming of 1 base on V and 4 bases on J, plus 13 bases between the germline ends. The germline V gene sets CDR1 to MGHDK and CDR2 to SYGVNS. Each donor gave one peripheral blood draw, roughly 120 mL on average, collected into heparinised tubes. A BD FACSAria II and a panel including CD45RO, CCR7, CD25, CD127, CD95 and CD27 were used to sort naive, central memory, regulatory and stem cell-like memory CD4+ T cells. Purity was above 95% for every sorted population. PBMCs were isolated immediately by Lymphoprep density gradient centrifugation and stained directly without culture. Samples were stained and sorted in pairs, with one healthy donor and one patient per experiment, so that batch effects were minimized.

The chain joins TRBV25-1 to TRBJ2-2, with the D segment identity uncertain. Sequenced input: central memory CD4+ T cells from blood. The clonotype was recovered from a woman aged 40 to 50 with type 1 diabetes. The sequence in DNA is TGTGCCAGCAGTGAATTTAACGATGGAGCCACCGGGGAGCTGTTTTTT. It encodes CASSEFNDGATGELFF. With all but the CDR3 taken from the reference TRBV25-1 and TRBJ2-2 genes, the full variable domain is: EADIYQTPRYLVIGTGKKITLECSQTMGHDKMYWYQQDPGMELHLIHYSYGVNSTEKGDLSSESTVSRIRTEHFPLTLESARPSHTSQYLCASSEFNDGATGELFFGEGSRLTVL.